A single T cell receptor beta chain is shown here with its context. This CDR3 has 15 residues. Germline trimming cut 5 bases from V and 4 bases from J; bases unmatched to any gene: 10. Per the germline V gene, CDR1 is SGHTA and CDR2 is FQGTGA. In the original analysis: Quantification of nucleated cells was approximated via reference gene primer amplification. Some clones are missing from TCRdb's copy, which holds only in-frame ones; the method was immunoSEQ multiplex PCR. The DNA gave D and trimming, while V, J and clone size come from that table. The sample lists 250,000 to 300,000 clones; 70% to 90% were seen once. This sample stems from a study of blood T cell repertoires in COVID-19. At the level of the study: Researchers got acute and convalescent COVID-19 samples from the United States, Italy and Spain. Sources were T cells, B-cell-depleted T cells, or PBMCs; the material itself was cDNA or gDNA.

This sequence originates from a woman between 65 and 79 years old with acute or convalescent COVID-19. The sample comprised peripheral blood. The chain couples TRBV7-3 to TRBJ2-5, with TRBD2 matching over 7 bases. The chain's CDR3 is CASSPRGGGGETQYF. The CDR3 bases are TGTGCCAGCAGCCCCCGGGGCGGGGGAGGAGAGACCCAGTACTTC.